This record covers a single T cell receptor (beta chain). This entry is derived from a study of multiple sclerosis patients with progressive multifocal leukoencephalopathy. Time point of the sample: time of PML onset. J was trimmed by 2 bases and V by 7 bases; bases with no gene match: 2. CDR1 and CDR2 from the germline V gene are MNHEY and SVGAGI. This CDR3 has 14 amino acids. The assay was immunoSEQ multiplex PCR, and TCRdb's table has in-frame clones only and misses some. Counted here are fewer than 40,000 clones, about 90% occurring once; the ten biggest clones make up more than 3%. V is TRBV6-5 and J is TRBJ2-3, with 11 bases matching TRBD2. The receptor was isolated from a human donor with progressive multifocal leukoencephalopathy. The source material was PBMCs, sampled from a patient treated with natalizumab. The chain's CDR3 is CASKLAGATDTQYF. The CDR3 DNA follows: TGTGCCAGCAAACTAGCGGGAGCCACAGATACGCAGTATTTT.